Listed below are T cell receptor beta chains from one sample, sequenced in a study of lymphopenia after photon versus proton radiotherapy. Sequenced by immunoSEQ multiplex PCR; TCRdb stores in-frame clones only, minus some. This table holds more than 80,000 clones, about 86% found once. This specimen was peripheral blood, taken from a patient treated with proton-based radiotherapy. The receptors were gathered from a man aged 55 to 70 with pancreatic cancer. Each CDR3 is given with its conserved first and last residue. The D gene is left open where the match is weak. Size values are once, few and many counts, or a class for expanded clones, and some rows have none.

v_call	clone_size	d_call	j_call	cdr3_nt	cdr3_aa
TRBV5-1	.	TRBD2	TRBJ2-3	TGCGCCAGCAGCAGAAAACTTAACAGCGGGAGTACAGATACGCAGTATTTT	CASSRKLNSGSTDTQYF
TRBV6-6	.	TRBD1	TRBJ2-1	TGTGCCAGCAGTTATAGGACAGGGGGGGACAATGAGCAGTTCTTC	CASSYRTGGDNEQFF
TRBV28	.	.	TRBJ2-3	TGTGCCAGCGTGGACTATTTTAGCACAGATACGCAGTATTTT	CASVDYFSTDTQYF
TRBV6-1	.	.	TRBJ2-5	TGTGCCAGCAGACTCGGGGAGACCCAGTACTTC	CASRLGETQYF
TRBV12-5	few	.	TRBJ1-5	TGTGCTAGTGGTTATCAGCCCCAGCATTTT	CASGYQPQHF
TRBV2	.	.	TRBJ1-5	TGTGCCAGCAGCACAGGATTAGGCCAGCCCCAGCATTTT	CASSTGLGQPQHF
TRBV5-1	few	.	TRBJ2-3	TGCGCCAGCAGCTTGGAGGTCACAGATACGCAGTATTTT	CASSLEVTDTQYF
TRBV19	.	.	TRBJ1-1	TGTGCCAGTATCCAAGGGGGGGCCCCTGAAGCTTTCTTT	CASIQGGAPEAFF
TRBV11-2	.	.	TRBJ2-1	TGTGCCAGCAGCTTAGATGATGGCTTGAAGCAGTTCTTC	CASSLDDGLKQFF
TRBV27	.	TRBD2	TRBJ2-1	TGTGCCAGCAGTCCAACTAGCGGGGTTAAGTACAATGAGCAGTTCTTC	CASSPTSGVKYNEQFF
TRBV7-9	.	.	TRBJ1-1	TGTGCCAGCAGCCCGATCAGTGGGAACACTGAAGCTTTCTTT	CASSPISGNTEAFF